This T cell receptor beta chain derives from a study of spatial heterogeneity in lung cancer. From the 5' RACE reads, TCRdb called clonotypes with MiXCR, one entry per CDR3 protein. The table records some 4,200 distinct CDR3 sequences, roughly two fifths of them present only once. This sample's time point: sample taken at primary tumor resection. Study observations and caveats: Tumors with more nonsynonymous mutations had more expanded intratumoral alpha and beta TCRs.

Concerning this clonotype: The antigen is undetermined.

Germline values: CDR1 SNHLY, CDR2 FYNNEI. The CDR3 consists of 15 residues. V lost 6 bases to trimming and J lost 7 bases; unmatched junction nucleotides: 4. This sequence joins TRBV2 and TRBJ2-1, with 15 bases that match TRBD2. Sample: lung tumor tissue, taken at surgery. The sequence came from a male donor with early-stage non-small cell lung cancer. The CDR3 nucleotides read TGTGCCAGCAGCGGACTAGCGGGGGGGGATAATGAGCAGTTCTTC. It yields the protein CASSGLAGGDNEQFF.